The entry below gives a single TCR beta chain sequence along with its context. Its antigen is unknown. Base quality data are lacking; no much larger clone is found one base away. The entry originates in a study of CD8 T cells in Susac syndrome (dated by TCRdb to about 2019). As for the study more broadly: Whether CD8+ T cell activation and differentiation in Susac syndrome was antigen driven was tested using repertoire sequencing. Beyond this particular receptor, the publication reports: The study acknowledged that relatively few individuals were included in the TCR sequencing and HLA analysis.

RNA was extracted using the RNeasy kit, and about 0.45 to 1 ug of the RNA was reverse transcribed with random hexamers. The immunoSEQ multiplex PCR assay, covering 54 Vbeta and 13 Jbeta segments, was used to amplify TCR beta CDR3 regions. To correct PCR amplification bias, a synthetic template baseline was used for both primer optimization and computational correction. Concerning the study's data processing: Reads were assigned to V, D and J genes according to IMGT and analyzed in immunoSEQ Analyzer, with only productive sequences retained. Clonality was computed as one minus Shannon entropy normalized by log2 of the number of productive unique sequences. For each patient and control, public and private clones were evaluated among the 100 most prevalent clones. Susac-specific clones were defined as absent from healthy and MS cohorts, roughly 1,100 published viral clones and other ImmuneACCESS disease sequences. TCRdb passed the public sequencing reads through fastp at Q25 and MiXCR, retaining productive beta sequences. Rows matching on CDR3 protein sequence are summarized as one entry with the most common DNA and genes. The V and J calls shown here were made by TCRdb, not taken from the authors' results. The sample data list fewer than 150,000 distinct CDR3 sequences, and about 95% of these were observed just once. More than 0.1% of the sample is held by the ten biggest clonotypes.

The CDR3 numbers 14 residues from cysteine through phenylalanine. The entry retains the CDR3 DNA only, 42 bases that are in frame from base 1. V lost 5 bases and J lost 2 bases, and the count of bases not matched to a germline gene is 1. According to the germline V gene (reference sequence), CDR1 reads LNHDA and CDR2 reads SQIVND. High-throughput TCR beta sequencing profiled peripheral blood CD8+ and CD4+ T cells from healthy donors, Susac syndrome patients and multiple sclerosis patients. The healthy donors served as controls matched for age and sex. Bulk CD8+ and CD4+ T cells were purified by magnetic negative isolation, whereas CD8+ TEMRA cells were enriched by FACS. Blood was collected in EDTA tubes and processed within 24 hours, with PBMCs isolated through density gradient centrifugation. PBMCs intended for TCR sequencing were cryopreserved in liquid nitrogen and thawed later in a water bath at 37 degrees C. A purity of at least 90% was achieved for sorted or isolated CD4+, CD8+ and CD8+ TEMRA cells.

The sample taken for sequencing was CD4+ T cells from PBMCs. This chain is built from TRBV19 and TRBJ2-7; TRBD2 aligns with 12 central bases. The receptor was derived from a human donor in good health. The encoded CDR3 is CASSASGGAYEQYF. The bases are TGTGCCAGTAGTGCTAGCGGGGGGGCCTACGAGCAGTACTTC.